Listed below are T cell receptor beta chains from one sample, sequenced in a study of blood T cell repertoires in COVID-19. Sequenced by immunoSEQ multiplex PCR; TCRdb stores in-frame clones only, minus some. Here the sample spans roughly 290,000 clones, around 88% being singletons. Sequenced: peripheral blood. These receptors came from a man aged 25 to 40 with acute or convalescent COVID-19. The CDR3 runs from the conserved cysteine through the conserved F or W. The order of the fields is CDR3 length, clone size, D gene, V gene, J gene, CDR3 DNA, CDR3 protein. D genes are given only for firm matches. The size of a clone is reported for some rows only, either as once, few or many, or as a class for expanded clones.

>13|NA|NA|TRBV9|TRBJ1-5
TGTGCCAGCAGCGTAGCGGGGTCAGAGCCCCAGCATTTT
CASSVAGSEPQHF
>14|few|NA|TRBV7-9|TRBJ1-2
TGTGCCAGCAGCTCCGACCTGGGGCCCGGGGGCTACACCTTC
CASSSDLGPGGYTF
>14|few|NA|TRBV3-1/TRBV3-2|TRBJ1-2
TGTGCCAGCAGCCAAGAGCTGGGGGCCCTGGGCTACACCTTC
CASSQELGALGYTF
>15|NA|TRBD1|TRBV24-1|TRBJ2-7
TGTGCCACCAGTGATTCCGGGACAGGGTTCTACGAGCAGTACTTC
CATSDSGTGFYEQYF
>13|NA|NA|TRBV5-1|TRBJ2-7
TGCGCCAGCAGCTTGGCCGGCGGGGTAGGATTTTACTTC
CASSLAGGVGFYF
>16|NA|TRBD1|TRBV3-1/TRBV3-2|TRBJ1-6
TGTGCCAGCAGCCAAGATATTGGACAGGGCTTTTCACCCCTCCACTTT
CASSQDIGQGFSPLHF
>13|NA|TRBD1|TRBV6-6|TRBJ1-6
TGTGCCAGCACGGACAGGGGATTTTCACCCCTCCACTTT
CASTDRGFSPLHF
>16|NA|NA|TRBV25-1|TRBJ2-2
TGTGCCAGCAGTGGGGGACTCAAATCGGACTCCGGGGAGCTGTTTTTT
CASSGGLKSDSGELFF
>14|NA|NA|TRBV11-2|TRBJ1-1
TGTGCCAGCAGTGTACAGGTAAAGAACACTGAAGCTTTCTTT
CASSVQVKNTEAFF
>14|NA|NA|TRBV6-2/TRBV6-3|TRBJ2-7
TGTGCCAGCAGCCCCTTAGGGGTAACCTACGAGCAGTACTTC
CASSPLGVTYEQYF
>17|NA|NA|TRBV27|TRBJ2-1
TGTGCCAGCAGTTGGCGGGAAGGACAACGCTCCTACAATGAGCAGTTCTTC
CASSWREGQRSYNEQFF
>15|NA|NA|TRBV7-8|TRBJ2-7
TGTGCCAGCAGCTCCCGATCTGGTAGCCTCTACGAGCAGTACTTC
CASSSRSGSLYEQYF
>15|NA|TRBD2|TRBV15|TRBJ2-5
TGTGCCACCAGCAGAGATTCACTAGCGGGAGAGACCCAGTACTTC
CATSRDSLAGETQYF
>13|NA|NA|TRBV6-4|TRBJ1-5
TGTGCCAGCAGTCCCCCCCGAACTGAGCCCCAGCATTTT
CASSPPRTEPQHF
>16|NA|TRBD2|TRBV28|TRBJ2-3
TGTGCCAGCAGTTTGTGGCTAGCGGGGGACACAGATACGCAGTATTTT
CASSLWLAGDTDTQYF
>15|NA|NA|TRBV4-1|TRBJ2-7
TGCGCCAGCAGCCAAAGGGTTCGAGGGTTTCCCGAGCAGTACTTC
CASSQRVRGFPEQYF
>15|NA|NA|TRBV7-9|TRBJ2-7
TGTGCCAGCAGCTCCGAATTCGGACAGATTTACGAGCAGTACTTC
CASSSEFGQIYEQYF
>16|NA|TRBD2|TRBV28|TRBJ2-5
TGTGCCAGCAGTTTATATAGGGCGGGAGACCAAGAGACCCAGTACTTC
CASSLYRAGDQETQYF
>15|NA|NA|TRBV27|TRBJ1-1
TGTGCCAGCAGTTTCCCCGGGTCCGCGGGCACTGAAGCTTTCTTT
CASSFPGSAGTEAFF
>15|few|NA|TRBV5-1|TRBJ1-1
TGCGCCAGCAGCTTGGATCTAGGAATGAACACTGAAGCTTTCTTT
CASSLDLGMNTEAFF
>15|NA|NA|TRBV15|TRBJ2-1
TGTGCCACCAGCAGAGATTCAGGGGCTAACAATGAGCAGTTCTTC
CATSRDSGANNEQFF
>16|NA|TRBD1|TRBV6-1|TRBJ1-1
TGTGCCAGCAGTGAGCCGGGACAGCCTATGAACACTGAAGCTTTCTTT
CASSEPGQPMNTEAFF
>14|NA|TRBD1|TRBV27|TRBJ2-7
TGTGCCAGCAGTTCGGGACAGTGGGCCTACGAGCAGTACTTC
CASSSGQWAYEQYF